The rows below give T cell receptor beta chains drawn from one sample of a study of cytomegalovirus exposure and HLA in healthy donors. Clones were read by immunoSEQ multiplex PCR, and TCRdb kept only the in-frame ones, dropping some. This table has approximately 150,000 clones, roughly 80% appearing once. The sequenced sample was PBMCs. The receptor source for this set is a female donor in good health and CMV-seronegative. The CDR3 runs from the conserved cysteine through the conserved F or W. The D gene is left open where the match is weak. Some rows mark clone size as missing; the rest say once, few, many or name a class of expanded clone.

v_gene,d_gene,abundance,j_gene,CDR3nt,CDR3aa
TRBV5-1,-,-,TRBJ1-4,TGCGCCAGCAGCTTGGCCCTCGGGGGGCTGGAAGAAAAACTGTTTTTT,CASSLALGGLEEKLFF
TRBV5-4,TRBD2,-,TRBJ2-3,TGTGCCAGCAGCTTAGTCCCGGGACTAGCTCTGGGTAGCACAGATACGCAGTATTTT,CASSLVPGLALGSTDTQYF
TRBV7-6,-,-,TRBJ1-4,TGTGCCAGCAGCTTAAACACCGGGACACTCGAAAAACTGTTTTTT,CASSLNTGTLEKLFF
TRBV28,TRBD1,few,TRBJ1-4,TGTGCCACCAACCTGTGGGACAGCGATGAAAAACTGTTTTTT,CATNLWDSDEKLFF
TRBV14,TRBD2,once,TRBJ2-7,TGTGCCAGCAGCCACGGCGGGAGGGAGCAGTACTTC,CASSHGGREQYF
TRBV7-6,TRBD1,-,TRBJ2-1,TGTGCCAGCAGCACAGAATCAGGGGGTACTGAGCAGTTCTTC,CASSTESGGTEQFF
TRBV14,TRBD1,-,TRBJ1-4,TGTGCCAGCAGCCGGAGAGGGGCCCACTCCGGGACAGTTTCTGGGGTTGTGGAAAAACTGTTTTTT,CASSRRGAHSGTVSGVVEKLFF
TRBV27,TRBD1,-,TRBJ1-2,TGTGCCAGCAGTCCCCAGGACAGGGAGGTACACTATGGCTACACCTTC,CASSPQDREVHYGYTF
TRBV10-3,-,few,TRBJ1-1,TGTGCCACAGCGTCGGATAGGTCCCCGAACACTGAAGCTTTCTTT,CATASDRSPNTEAFF
TRBV13,-,-,TRBJ2-1,TGTGCCAGCAGCTTAGAACAGGGAAGGGTTGAGCAGTTCTTC,CASSLEQGRVEQFF
TRBV29-1,TRBD1,-,TRBJ1-5,TGCAGCGCCCTAGCCGACAGGGCGGATCGGCCCCAGCATTTT,CSALADRADRPQHF
TRBV11-3,TRBD2,-,TRBJ2-2,TGTGCCAGCAGCTTAGAGCGGGAGAAGACCGGGGAGCTGTTTTTT,CASSLEREKTGELFF
TRBV27,-,-,TRBJ2-7,TGTGCCAGCAGTTTAACTCCTAGCAGGATCTACGAGCAGTACTTC,CASSLTPSRIYEQYF
TRBV4-2,TRBD1,-,TRBJ2-7,TGTGCCAGCAGCCAAGGAGCAGACAGGGGAAGCGACGAGCAGTACTTC,CASSQGADRGSDEQYF
TRBV27,-,-,TRBJ2-7,TGTGCCAGCAGTGTCGGGACAAGATACGAGCAGTACTTC,CASSVGTRYEQYF